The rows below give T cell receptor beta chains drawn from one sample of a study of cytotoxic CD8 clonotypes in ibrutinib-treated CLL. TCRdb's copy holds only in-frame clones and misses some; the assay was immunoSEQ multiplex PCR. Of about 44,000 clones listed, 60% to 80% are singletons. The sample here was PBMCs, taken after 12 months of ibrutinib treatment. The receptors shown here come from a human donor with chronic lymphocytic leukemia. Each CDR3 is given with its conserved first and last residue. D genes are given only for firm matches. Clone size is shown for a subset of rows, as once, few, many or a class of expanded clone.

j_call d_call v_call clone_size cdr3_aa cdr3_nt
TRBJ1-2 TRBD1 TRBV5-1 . CASSFAGTGSPFGYTF TGCGCCAGCAGCTTTGCCGGGACAGGCTCTCCGTTCGGCTACACCTTC
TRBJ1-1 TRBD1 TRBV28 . CASSQGQGRGTEAFF TGTGCCAGCAGTCAGGGACAGGGGCGTGGGACTGAAGCTTTCTTT
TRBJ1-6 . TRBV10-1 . CASSDPGSPLHF TGCGCCAGCAGTGATCCGGGGTCACCCCTCCACTTT
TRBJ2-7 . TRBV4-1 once CASSPGAAIGYEQYF TGCGCCAGCAGCCCTGGGGCAGCCATCGGCTACGAGCAGTACTTC
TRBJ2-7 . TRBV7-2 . CASQGREVYEQYF TGTGCCAGCCAGGGCAGGGAAGTCTACGAGCAGTACTTC
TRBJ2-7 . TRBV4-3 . CASSQGRGSGREQYF TGCGCCAGCAGCCAAGGGAGGGGCTCGGGAAGGGAGCAGTACTTC
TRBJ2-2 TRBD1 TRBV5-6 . CASSVGQGARELFF TGTGCCAGCAGCGTTGGACAGGGGGCCAGGGAGCTGTTTTTT
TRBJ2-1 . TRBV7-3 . CASSLTASSNEQFF TGTGCCAGCAGCCTAACGGCCTCCTCCAATGAGCAGTTCTTC
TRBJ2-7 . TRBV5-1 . CASSWDGAYEQYF TGCGCCAGCAGCTGGGACGGTGCCTACGAGCAGTACTTC
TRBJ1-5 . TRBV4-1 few CASSRTVNQPQHF TGCGCCAGCAGCCGGACAGTCAATCAGCCCCAGCATTTT
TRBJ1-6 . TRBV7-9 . CASSLGIDNSPLHF TGTGCCAGCAGCTTAGGAATTGATAATTCACCCCTCCACTTT